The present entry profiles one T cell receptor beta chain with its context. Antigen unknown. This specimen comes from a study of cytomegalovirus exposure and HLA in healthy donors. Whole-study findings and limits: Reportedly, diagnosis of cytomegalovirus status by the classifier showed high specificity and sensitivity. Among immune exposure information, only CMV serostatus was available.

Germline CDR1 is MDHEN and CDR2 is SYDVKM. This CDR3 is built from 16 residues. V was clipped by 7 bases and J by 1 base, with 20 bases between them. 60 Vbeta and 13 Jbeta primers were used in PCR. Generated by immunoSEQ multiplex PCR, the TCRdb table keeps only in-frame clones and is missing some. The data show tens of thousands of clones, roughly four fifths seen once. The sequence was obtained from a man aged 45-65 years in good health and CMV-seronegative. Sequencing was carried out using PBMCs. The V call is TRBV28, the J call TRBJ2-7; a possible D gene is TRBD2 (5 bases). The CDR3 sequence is CASNTLGRAPSYEQYF. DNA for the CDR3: TGTGCCAGCAACACCCTCGGGCGGGCCCCTTCCTACGAGCAGTACTTC.